Presented here are 31 T cell receptor beta chains from one specimen sequenced in a study of cytomegalovirus exposure and HLA in healthy donors. Produced via immunoSEQ multiplex PCR; TCRdb's table is partial and in-frame only. The data contain more than 150,000 clones, roughly 82% of them singletons. Sequencing input: PBMCs. All receptors come from a man aged 18 to 35 in good health and CMV-seropositive.

This clone was seen once. The chain has TRBV2 and TRBJ2-2, with a tentative D call TRBD2 (7 bases). V was trimmed by 8 bases and J by 0 bases, leaving 16 bases between them. Germline V gene data show CDR1 as SNHLY and CDR2 as FYNNEI. This CDR3 is built from 16 residues. The CDR3 protein is CASSEGGGPNTGELFF. The CDR3 DNA reads as TGTGCCAGCTCGGAGGGGGGGGGCCCGAACACCGGGGAGCTGTTTTTT.

The V gene is TRBV19, the J gene TRBJ1-2; D unclear. In germline, CDR1 is LNHDA, CDR2 SQIVND (reference sequence). The CDR3 is 16 amino acids. Between the trimmed V and J ends, which lost 0 bases and 5 bases, there was a span of 16 bases. DNA for the CDR3: TGTGCCAGTAGTATAGATGTGGGCAGTTCCTCGTATGGCTACACCTTC. Translating it yields CASSIDVGSSSYGYTF.

The J gene is TRBJ2-3, the V gene TRBV27, with D perhaps matching TRBD2 (6 bases). Germline V gene lookup returns CDR1 MNHEY and CDR2 SMNVEV (reference sequence). The CDR3 spans 13 residues. The V end was cut by 7 bases, the J end by 4 bases, with 12 bases between. In DNA, the CDR3 is TGTGCCAGCATGGAGGGGCTCTCAGATACGCAGTATTTT. It encodes CASMEGLSDTQYF.

This sequence joins TRBV6-1 and TRBJ1-5; TRBD1 matches 9 bases. Germline CDR1 reads MNHNS; CDR2 reads SASEGT. This CDR3 contains 15 residues. Trimming removed 6 bases from V and 3 bases from J; junction bases left unmatched: 6. CDR3 sequence (DNA): TGTGCCAGCAGAGTGGACAGGGGATACAATCAGCCCCAGCATTTT. It translates to CASRVDRGYNQPQHF.

V gene TRBV9 combines with J gene TRBJ1-1, with D perhaps matching TRBD1 (5 bases). Germline CDR1 and CDR2: SGDLS and YYNGEE. V was pared by 1 base and J by 5 bases, with 15 bases between. CDR3 size: 15 residues. CDR3: CASSVIPPPGTEAFF. The CDR3 DNA sequence: TGTGCCAGCAGCGTAATCCCCCCCCCAGGGACTGAAGCTTTCTTT. Together with reference TRBV9 and TRBJ1-1, the CDR3 gives the full variable domain: DSGVTQTPKHLITATGQRVTLRCSPRSGDLSVYWYQQSLDQGLQFLIQYYNGEERAKGNILERFSAQQFPDLHSELNLSSLELGDSALYFCASSVIPPPGTEAFFGQGTRLTVV.

The V and J genes are TRBV5-4 and TRBJ2-2; 8 bases agree with TRBD1. The CDR3 length is 13 residues. CDR1 and CDR2 (germline): SGHNT, YYREEE (reference sequence). V gave up 4 bases and J gave up 7 bases; unmatched junction bases: 3. The CDR3 is CASSRTGNGELFF. Written as DNA, the CDR3 is TGTGCCAGCAGCAGGACAGGGAACGGGGAGCTGTTTTTT. Drawing the rest from reference TRBV5-4 and TRBJ2-2, the complete variable domain is ETGVTQSPTHLIKTRGQQVTLRCSSQSGHNTVSWYQQALGQGPQFIFQYYREEENGRGNFPPRFSGLQFPNYSSELNVNALELDDSALYLCASSRTGNGELFFGEGSRLTVL.

This clone has just one count. The V call is TRBV10-3, the J call TRBJ2-1, with TRBD2 matching over 7 bases. Unmatched junction bases numbered 9, after V lost 9 bases and J lost 1 base. CDR3 size: 15 residues. Germline V CDR1 and CDR2: ENHRY, SYGVKD. Here the CDR3 reads CAISSGRESYNEQFF. The CDR3 nucleotides are TGTGCCATAAGCTCCGGGCGGGAGTCCTACAATGAGCAGTTCTTC.

The chain carries TRBV6-5 and TRBJ1-5, with a weak D call TRBD1 (6 bases). Deletions cut 5 bases from V and 6 bases from J, with 11 bases between. CDR1 and CDR2 from the germline V gene are MNHEY and SVGAGI. The CDR3 is 13 residues long. The CDR3 DNA follows: TGTGCCAGCAGTGTGGACAGACTTCAGCCCCAGCATTTT. This sequence encodes CASSVDRLQPQHF.

This sequence joins TRBV28 and TRBJ1-1; perhaps TRBD1 as D (5 bases). Germline CDR1 and CDR2: MDHEN and SYDVKM. CDR3 length: 15 amino acids. Trimming took off 3 bases at V and 7 bases at J, with 18 bases between the two ends. The DNA for the CDR3 is TGTGCCAGCAGTTTTATACCAGGGAACGGCGATGAAGCTTTCTTT. Translating it yields CASSFIPGNGDEAFF.

This chain links TRBV5-1 with TRBJ1-2; TRBD1 agrees at 9 bases. The CDR3 loop spans 14 amino acids. Germline loops: CDR1 SGHRS, CDR2 YFSETQ. With 2 bases clipped from V and 7 bases from J, the junction kept 6 bases outside the gene matches. DNA for the CDR3: TGCGCCAGCAGCTTTACAGGGGGCGCAGGTGGCTACACCTTC. As protein: CASSFTGGAGGYTF. Full variable domain (outside the CDR3, taken from reference TRBV5-1 and TRBJ1-2): KAGVTQTPRYLIKTRGQQVTLSCSPISGHRSVSWYQQTPGQGLQFLFEYFSETQRNKGNFPGRFSGRQFSNSRSEMNVSTLELGDSALYLCASSFTGGAGGYTFGSGTRLTVV.

This clone occurred once. The chain recombines TRBV11-2 with TRBJ2-7, with D unresolved. CDR3 size: 15 residues. Trimming took 5 bases from V and 2 from J, leaving 16 bases between them. Germline V gene data show CDR1 as SGHAT and CDR2 as FQNNGV. CDR3 residues: CASSPHRDIPYEQYF. Written as DNA, the CDR3 is TGTGCCAGCAGCCCCCATCGCGACATTCCCTACGAGCAGTACTTC. Full variable domain (outside the CDR3, taken from reference TRBV11-2 and TRBJ2-7): EAGVAQSPRYKIIEKRQSVAFWCNPISGHATLYWYQQILGQGPKLLIQFQNNGVVDDSQLPKDRFSAERLKGVDSTLKIQPAKLEDSAVYLCASSPHRDIPYEQYFGPGTRLTVT.

The chain combines TRBV6-6 with TRBJ1-4, with unresolved D. CDR3 size: 13 residues. CDR1 MNHNY and CDR2 SVGAGI come from the germline V gene (reference sequence). Trimming pared 7 bases from V and 3 bases from J, leaving 9 bases between. CDR3 protein: CASMRMANEKLFF. CDR3 sequence (DNA): TGTGCCAGCATGAGGATGGCTAATGAAAAACTGTTTTTT.

This clone was detected only a few times. The rearrangement uses TRBV5-4 and TRBJ2-5, with 8 bases identical to TRBD1. The CDR3 is 15 residues long. J lost 1 base, V lost 2 bases, and 4 bases had no gene match. Germline values: CDR1 SGHNT, CDR2 YYREEE (reference sequence). CDR3 in DNA: TGTGCCAGCAGCTTAGGGACAGGATTCCAAGAGACCCAGTACTTC. Translating it yields CASSLGTGFQETQYF. Full variable domain (rest looked up from reference TRBV5-4 and TRBJ2-5): ETGVTQSPTHLIKTRGQQVTLRCSSQSGHNTVSWYQQALGQGPQFIFQYYREEENGRGNFPPRFSGLQFPNYSSELNVNALELDDSALYLCASSLGTGFQETQYFGPGTRLLVL.

This chain links TRBV5-1 with TRBJ2-7; D may be TRBD1 (6 bases). This CDR3 region has 14 residues. V lost 2 bases to trimming and J lost 2 bases, with 11 bases between them. The germline gives CDR1 SGHRS, CDR2 YFSETQ. The CDR3 DNA sequence: TGCGCCAGCAGCTTACAGGGTACCCCCTACGAGCAGTACTTC. This sequence encodes CASSLQGTPYEQYF.

The V and J genes are TRBV19 and TRBJ2-3; 10 positions agree with TRBD2. This CDR3 comprises 16 residues. The J segment lost 5 bases and the V segment lost 8 bases, leaving 13 bases of the junction unmatched. Germline V gene sequence: CDR1 LNHDA, CDR2 SQIVND (reference sequence). In nucleotides, the CDR3 is TGTGCCAGTCGTTCCCGAGGGCTAGCGGGAGAAGATACGCAGTATTTT. Its protein is CASRSRGLAGEDTQYF.

The gene calls are TRBV4-3 and TRBJ1-3; D not certain. Looked up from germline, CDR1 is LGHNA and CDR2 is YSLEER. Trimming stripped 0 bases from V and 4 bases from J, with 10 bases between. This CDR3 comprises 15 residues. The CDR3: CASSQDKTPGNTIYF. CDR3 DNA: TGCGCCAGCAGCCAAGATAAGACTCCGGGAAACACCATATATTTT.

A note on this clone: The final CDR3 position lacks the conserved phenylalanine or tryptophan, pointing to a likely read error. The limits of the CDR3 on the DNA are not certain, so only TCRdb's listed CDR3 is given. V and J are TRBV5-6 and TRBJ2-3; no DNA check was done on the table's D call, TRBD2. The germline V gene encodes CDR1 SGHDT and CDR2 YYEEEE. A total of 9 residues make up the CDR3, ends included. CDR3 loop: CASSLKFSG.

The chain combines TRBV6-5 with TRBJ1-5; TRBD1 matches at 7 bases. Germline-derived CDR1 and CDR2 are MNHEY and SVGAGI. V gave up 5 bases and J gave up 4 bases; unmatched junction bases: 2. The CDR3 loop spans 13 amino acids. The CDR3 here is CASSPTGNQPQHF. In DNA form, the CDR3 reads TGTGCCAGCAGTCCGACAGGGAATCAGCCCCAGCATTTT.

The chain links TRBV2 to TRBJ2-7; D gene uncertain. The CDR3 has 11 residues. CDR1 and CDR2 (germline): SNHLY, FYNNEI. Trimming stripped 4 bases from V and 4 bases from J, with 5 bases between. DNA for the CDR3: TGTGCCAGCAGTGGACTTTACGAGCAGTACTTC. It is translated as CASSGLYEQYF.

V and J are TRBV14 and TRBJ2-1, with 13 bases lining up with TRBD2. The CDR3 sequence is 20 residues long. J lost 5 bases, V lost 0 bases, and 13 bases had no gene match. The germline V gene encodes CDR1 SGHDN and CDR2 FVKESK. CDR3 protein: CASSQDSVPGTSGAHNEQFF. The CDR3 DNA sequence: TGTGCCAGCAGCCAAGACTCGGTCCCGGGGACTAGCGGGGCCCACAATGAGCAGTTCTTC.

The gene calls are TRBV5-1 and TRBJ1-1, with 9 bases fitting TRBD1. The CDR3 is made up of 12 amino acids. The V segment lost 4 bases and the J segment 11 bases; nucleotides outside the gene matches: 6. CDR1 SGHRS and CDR2 YFSETQ come from the germline V gene. CDR3 residues: CASSAGQGMAFF. CDR3 bases: TGCGCCAGCAGCGCTGGACAGGGGATGGCTTTCTTT.

CDR3 DNA sequence: TGTGCCAGCAGACTACCTCAGGGGAGCGGGGAGCTGTTTTTT. This translates into CASRLPQGSGELFF. The chain carries TRBV6-5 and TRBJ2-2; D is perhaps TRBD1 (6 bases). Germline V gene lookup returns CDR1 MNHEY and CDR2 SVGAGI. V was cut by 6 bases and J by 7 bases, with 15 bases left in between. The CDR3 is 14 residues long.

V and J are TRBV28 and TRBJ2-7; tentatively, D is TRBD2 (7 bases). The CDR3 is 15 residues long. V was clipped by 10 bases and J by 3 bases, with 22 bases between them. Germline CDR1 is MDHEN and CDR2 is SYDVKM. The CDR3 nucleotides read TGTGCCACCAGAGGGGGGGGTCTAGGAATCTACGAGCAGTACTTC. Encoded protein: CATRGGGLGIYEQYF.

The rearrangement uses TRBV18 and TRBJ1-1; 7 bases agree with TRBD1. The V gene end was trimmed by 3 bases and the J gene end by 1 base; junction bases not matched to a gene: 11. The CDR3 extends over 17 amino acids. The germline V gene encodes CDR1 KGHSH and CDR2 LQKENI. The DNA for the CDR3 is TGTGCCAGCTCACCTGGAAGCACAGGGGCGAGGAACACTGAAGCTTTCTTT. Translation gives CASSPGSTGARNTEAFF. Based on the CDR3 plus reference TRBV18 and TRBJ1-1, the full variable domain is NAGVMQNPRHLVRRRGQEARLRCSPMKGHSHVYWYRQLPEEGLKFMVYLQKENIIDESGMPKERFSAEFPKEGPSILRIQQVVRGDSAAYFCASSPGSTGARNTEAFFGQGTRLTVV.

The chain uses TRBV13 and TRBJ2-7; D may be TRBD2 (7 bases). From germline, CDR1 is PRHDT and CDR2 FYEKMQ (reference sequence). The CDR3 has 14 amino acids. The ends were cut back, 2 bases at V and 7 bases at J, with 15 bases in the middle. CDR3 DNA: TGTGCCAGCAGCTTACCGGGAGGTCAGGGGGAGCAGTACTTC. Translation gives CASSLPGGQGEQYF.

Written as DNA, the CDR3 is TGTGCCAGCAGCCCGGGTGGGTCGGTTGGGCAAGAGACCCAGTACTTC. Translating it yields CASSPGGSVGQETQYF. V gene TRBV5-4 combines with J gene TRBJ2-5; D is uncertain. V was shortened by 4 bases and J by 2 bases, with 18 bases between the two germline ends. The CDR3 totals 16 residues. Germline assignment: CDR1 SGHNT and CDR2 YYREEE (reference sequence). The full variable domain, in which reference TRBV5-4 and TRBJ2-5 provide the parts outside the CDR3, is ETGVTQSPTHLIKTRGQQVTLRCSSQSGHNTVSWYQQALGQGPQFIFQYYREEENGRGNFPPRFSGLQFPNYSSELNVNALELDDSALYLCASSPGGSVGQETQYFGPGTRLLVL.

The chain carries TRBV6-5 and TRBJ2-1, with 8 bases aligning to TRBD1. CDR1 is MNHEY and CDR2 is SVGAGI in the germline V gene. Trimming cost V 2 bases and J 8 bases; bases outside gene matches: 5. The CDR3 loop spans 14 amino acids. In DNA form, the CDR3 reads TGTGCCAGCAGTTACACAGGGGGTCTAGATGAGCAGTTCTTC. Protein sequence: CASSYTGGLDEQFF.

This clone was detected only once. The chain employs TRBV5-1 and TRBJ2-1; 9 bases are a match to TRBD1. V lost 0 bases, J lost 5 bases, and 3 bases stayed unmatched. The length of the CDR3 is 15 residues. Germline V gene sequence: CDR1 SGHRS, CDR2 YFSETQ. The CDR3 loop reads CASSLVGTGHNEQFF. The CDR3 DNA follows: TGCGCCAGCAGCTTGGTCGGGACAGGGCACAATGAGCAGTTCTTC.

The chain uses TRBV5-1 and TRBJ2-4; perhaps TRBD2 as D (5 bases). Deletions cut 0 bases from V and 0 bases from J, with 16 bases between. The CDR3 extends over 18 amino acids. The V gene's germline CDR1 is SGHRS and CDR2 YFSETQ. The CDR3 sequence is CASSLAETRPLAKNIQYF. The CDR3 coding sequence is TGCGCCAGCAGCTTGGCCGAAACTAGGCCCCTAGCCAAAAACATTCAGTACTTC.

The chain recombines TRBV5-6 with TRBJ2-3; D not resolved. With 0 bases removed from V and 8 bases from J, the gap between germline ends came to 4 bases. The CDR3 covers 11 residues. Germline CDR1 SGHDT, CDR2 YYEEEE. The CDR3 sequence: CASSLVSTQYF. The CDR3 region has the DNA TGTGCCAGCAGCTTGGTTAGTACGCAGTATTTT.

This chain links TRBV28 with TRBJ2-7, with TRBD2 matching 14 bases. Germline loops: CDR1 MDHEN, CDR2 SYDVKM. The V segment lost 6 bases and the J segment 6 bases; nucleotides outside the gene matches: 7. The CDR3 is 15 residues long. The CDR3: CASRDGTSGRPEQYF. In DNA form, the CDR3 reads TGTGCCAGCAGGGATGGGACTAGCGGGAGACCCGAGCAGTACTTC.